A single sample gave rise to the 14 T cell receptor beta chains below, sequenced in a study of neurological immune-mediated disorders. TCRdb re-analysed the 5' RACE reads in MiXCR, keeping a single row per CDR3 protein. The sample consists of fewer than 90,000 distinct CDR3 sequences, over 9% of them appearing once. Input material: PBMCs. The receptors derive from a man aged 40-49 years in good health.

Only a few counts were recorded for this clonotype. The V call is TRBV7-6, the J call TRBJ2-5, with D possibly TRBD1 on 6 matching bases. The V end lost 7 bases, the J end lost 2 bases, and 14 bases lay between the germline ends. The CDR3 totals 14 residues. Per the germline V gene, CDR1 is SGHVS and CDR2 is FNYEAQ. The CDR3 is CASKTSDRQETQYF. The CDR3 DNA reads TGTGCCAGCAAAACATCGGACAGACAAGAGACCCAGTACTTC.

The sample holds many counts of this clonotype. The V gene is TRBV7-2, the J gene TRBJ2-1; the match to TRBD1 covers 9 bases. This CDR3 region has 15 residues. The ends lost 4 bases at V and 6 bases at J; junction bases unmatched: 7. Germline CDR1 and CDR2: SGHTA and FQGNSA. The CDR3 here is CASSSGTGKGNEQFF. DNA of the CDR3: TGTGCCAGCAGCTCCGGGACAGGGAAAGGCAATGAGCAGTTCTTC.

This clonotype occurred many times. V and J are TRBV28 and TRBJ2-4; 7 bases line up with TRBD1. The CDR3 sequence is 14 residues long. Looked up from germline, CDR1 is MDHEN and CDR2 is SYDVKM. J lost 2 bases, V lost 7 bases, and 5 bases had no gene match. As DNA, the CDR3 is TGTGCCAGCACCCTACAGGGGACCAAAAACATTCAGTACTTC. As protein: CASTLQGTKNIQYF.

This rearrangement joins TRBV7-2 to TRBJ1-4; no reliable D call. CDR1 is SGHTA, CDR2 FQGNSA, per germline. The CDR3 consists of 14 residues. Trimming took 4 bases from V and 3 from J, leaving 9 bases between them. The CDR3 protein is CASSSQTSNEKLFF. CDR3 in DNA: TGTGCCAGCAGCTCCCAGACCTCTAATGAAAAACTGTTTTTT.

This clonotype was seen repeatedly, ten times or more. The gene calls are TRBV15 and TRBJ1-5; D unresolved. The CDR3 extends over 19 amino acids. The germline V gene encodes CDR1 LNHNV and CDR2 YYDKDF (reference sequence). V gave up 4 bases and J gave up 0 bases, with 22 bases separating them. The DNA of the CDR3 is TGTGCCACCAGCACCCCATCGGGCCGCGGGATAGATAGCAATCAGCCCCAGCATTTT. This sequence encodes CATSTPSGRGIDSNQPQHF.

The sample holds many counts of this clonotype. This chain uses TRBV5-1 with TRBJ1-5; 8 bases map to TRBD1. From germline, CDR1 is SGHRS and CDR2 YFSETQ. CDR3 length: 14 residues. V lost 4 bases and J lost 6; bases outside the gene matches: 6. The CDR3 region is CASSKGQGGQPQHF. The CDR3 DNA reads TGCGCCAGCAGCAAAGGACAGGGCGGTCAGCCCCAGCATTTT. Variable domain in full (rest from reference TRBV5-1 and TRBJ1-5): KAGVTQTPRYLIKTRGQQVTLSCSPISGHRSVSWYQQTPGQGLQFLFEYFSETQRNKGNFPGRFSGRQFSNSRSEMNVSTLELGDSALYLCASSKGQGGQPQHFGDGTRLSIL.

To note about this clonotype: A single base separates this from a much larger clone, so it may be a read error. The chain carries TRBV29-1 and TRBJ2-1, with D perhaps matching TRBD2 (5 bases). CDR1 is SQVTM, CDR2 ANQGSEA, per germline. This CDR3 comprises 15 residues. Deletions cut 3 bases from V and 7 bases from J, with 19 bases between. The CDR3 nucleotides are TGCAGCGTTGATCGAGGTAGTGGAGGTAGTAATGAGCAGTTCTTC. It yields the protein CSVDRGSGGSNEQFF.

This clonotype has at least ten counts. The rearrangement links TRBV5-1 to TRBJ2-2; D gene ambiguous. The CDR3 is 13 amino acids. Germline V gene lookup returns CDR1 SGHRS and CDR2 YFSETQ. V dropped 2 bases and J dropped 4 bases, with 6 bases sitting between them. The CDR3 bases are TGCGCCAGCAGCTTTGAGGTCACCGGGGAGCTGTTTTTT. It specifies CASSFEVTGELFF.

This clonotype was observed at least ten times. The genes are TRBV28 and TRBJ2-6; D is perhaps TRBD2 (5 bases). Germline-derived CDR1 and CDR2 are MDHEN and SYDVKM. Between the trimmed V and J ends, which lost 6 bases and 2 bases, there was a span of 11 bases. This CDR3 contains 15 residues. DNA for the CDR3: TGTGCCAGCAGCCGAGGGAGAACTGGGGCCAACGTCCTGACTTTC. It translates to CASSRGRTGANVLTF.

This clonotype was observed many times. The chain has TRBV7-9 and TRBJ2-3; D call uncertain. CDR3 length: 11 residues. Germline values: CDR1 SEHNR, CDR2 FQNEAQ (reference sequence). V lost 4 bases and J lost 8, with 7 bases in between. In DNA form, the CDR3 reads TGTGCCAGCAGCTCGACCGGTACGCAGTATTTT. Its protein product is CASSSTGTQYF. The whole variable domain, remainder taken from reference TRBV7-9 and TRBJ2-3, is DTGVSQNPRHKITKRGQNVTFRCDPISEHNRLYWYRQTLGQGPEFLTYFQNEAQLEKSRLLSDRFSAERPKGSFSTLEIQRTEQGDSAMYLCASSSTGTQYFGPGTRLTVL.

Many counts were recorded for this clonotype. The genes are TRBV7-2 and TRBJ2-1; D gene uncertain. The CDR3 extends over 15 amino acids. CDR1 and CDR2 from the germline V gene are SGHTA and FQGNSA. The germline V and J ends were trimmed by 5 bases and 8 bases, with 19 bases remaining between them. Written as DNA, the CDR3 is TGTGCCAGCAGCCCAGACCACCTACGGCTCCATGAGCAGTTCTTC. Amino acid sequence: CASSPDHLRLHEQFF.

The chain uses TRBV9 and TRBJ2-3; 8 nucleotides agree with TRBD1. This CDR3 contains 15 residues. Germline-derived CDR1 and CDR2 are SGDLS and YYNGEE. V shed 0 bases and J 7 bases; nucleotides not matched to a gene: 7. CDR3 sequence: CASSVGQGAGYTQYF. The CDR3 DNA is TGTGCCAGCAGCGTAGGTCAGGGGGCGGGGTATACGCAGTATTTT.

The V and J genes are TRBV9 and TRBJ2-7; 8 bases align to TRBD1. Germline V gene lookup returns CDR1 SGDLS and CDR2 YYNGEE. The CDR3 has 14 amino acids. V was pared by 4 bases and J by 3 bases, with 6 bases of the junction left unmatched. The CDR3 region is CASSPYTGGYEQYF. In nucleotides, the CDR3 is TGTGCCAGCAGCCCGTACACAGGGGGCTACGAGCAGTACTTC.

This clonotype has at least ten counts. The chain couples TRBV6-6 to TRBJ2-7; no firm D call. Germline V gene lookup returns CDR1 MNHNY and CDR2 SVGAGI (reference sequence). V was pared by 2 bases and J by 3 bases, with 23 bases between. The CDR3 has 18 residues. This CDR3 reads CASSYLSVALTLNYEQYF. CDR3 DNA sequence: TGTGCCAGCAGTTACCTTAGTGTGGCCTTGACACTAAACTACGAGCAGTACTTC.